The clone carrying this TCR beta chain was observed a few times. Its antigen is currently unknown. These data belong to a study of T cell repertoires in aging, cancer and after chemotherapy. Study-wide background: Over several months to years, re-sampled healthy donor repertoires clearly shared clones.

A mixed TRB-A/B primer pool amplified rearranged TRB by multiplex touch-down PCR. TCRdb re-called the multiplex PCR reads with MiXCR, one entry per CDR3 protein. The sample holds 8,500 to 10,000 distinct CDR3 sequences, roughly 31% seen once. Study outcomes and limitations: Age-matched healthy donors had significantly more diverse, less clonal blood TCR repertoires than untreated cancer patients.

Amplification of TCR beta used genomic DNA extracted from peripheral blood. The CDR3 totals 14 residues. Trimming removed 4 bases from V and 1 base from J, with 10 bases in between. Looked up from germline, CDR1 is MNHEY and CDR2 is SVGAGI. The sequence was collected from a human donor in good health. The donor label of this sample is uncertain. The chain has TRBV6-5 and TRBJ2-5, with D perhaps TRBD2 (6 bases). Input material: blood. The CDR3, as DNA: TGTGCCAGCAGTTCGGCGGGGCCCCAAGAGACCCAGTACTTC. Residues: CASSSAGPQETQYF.